The rows below give T cell receptor beta chains drawn from one sample of a study of T cell responses to AZD1222 COVID-19 vaccine. TCRdb's copy holds only in-frame clones and misses some; the assay was immunoSEQ multiplex PCR. The profile shows 150,000 to 200,000 clones, over 80% of them singletons. The source was peripheral blood, collected on day 0 of AZD1222 vaccination. The receptors come from an adult in good health. CDR3s leave out the opening cysteine and the closing phenylalanine or tryptophan. The order of the fields is CDR3 length, D gene, V gene, J gene, CDR3 protein. The D gene is left open where the match is weak.

14,TRBD2,TRBV5-5,TRBJ2-1,ASSLSAGGPLSEQF
11,NA,TRBV10-3,TRBJ1-1,AISESNGEGAF
12,NA,TRBV25-1,TRBJ2-5,ASSEFSRAETQY
12,NA,TRBV24-1,TRBJ1-2,ATSDRHLNYGYT
12,TRBD2,TRBV10-2,TRBJ2-1,ASSDSGSGYEQF
11,NA,TRBV29-1,TRBJ1-1,SFRGLFNTEAF
12,NA,TRBV6-2/TRBV6-3,TRBJ1-5,ASSYQGQNQPQH
12,TRBD1,TRBV2,TRBJ1-4,ASSEVRGGEKLF
11,NA,TRBV5-5,TRBJ1-5,ASSLRDGEPQH
13,TRBD1,TRBV7-9,TRBJ2-7,ASSLMGQLKREQY
13,NA,TRBV11-2,TRBJ1-2,ASSLNTGRSYGYT
10,NA,TRBV3-1/TRBV3-2,TRBJ1-2,ASSQDLYGYT
12,NA,TRBV4-1,TRBJ2-7,ASSQEARPYEQY
10,TRBD1,TRBV19,TRBJ1-2,ATGTGNYGYT
15,NA,TRBV5-4,TRBJ1-1,ASSPGGTSGQSAEAF
11,NA,TRBV7-2,TRBJ2-5,ASLGWGKETQY
13,NA,TRBV4-2,TRBJ1-5,ASSQEGGGNQPQH
13,NA,TRBV19,TRBJ1-5,ASSIQAGRRQTQH
13,NA,TRBV4-1,TRBJ1-2,ASSQGPLSNYGYT
12,NA,TRBV5-5,TRBJ1-5,ASDKIPDNQPQH
12,NA,TRBV3-1/TRBV3-2,TRBJ1-1,ASSQVTANTEAF
12,TRBD1,TRBV10-3,TRBJ1-1,AIRRTGVEAEAF
13,NA,TRBV28,TRBJ2-3,ASSFAGASTDTQY
11,NA,TRBV7-9,TRBJ2-1,ASSLPLNNEQF
11,TRBD1,TRBV5-4,TRBJ1-1,ASSLAQGAEAF
12,NA,TRBV18,TRBJ2-2,ASSVTANTGELF
15,TRBD1,TRBV6-1,TRBJ2-2,ASSEVGTAISTGELF
10,NA,TRBV19,TRBJ1-1,ASSPSYTEAF
11,NA,TRBV5-1,TRBJ1-1,ASQVRVNTEAF
13,NA,TRBV27,TRBJ2-2,ASSPSPASTGELF
10,TRBD1,TRBV12-3/TRBV12-4,TRBJ2-7,ASSPWDRGRF
13,NA,TRBV29-1,TRBJ1-1,SVAAGGGWNTEAF
13,TRBD1,TRBV4-1,TRBJ1-4,ASSLRTGSNEKLF
12,TRBD1,TRBV28,TRBJ1-2,ASSPGQTPHYYT
13,NA,TRBV18,TRBJ1-1,ASSPPGGAYTEAF
11,NA,TRBV7-2,TRBJ1-5,ASSSGANQPQH
13,TRBD1,TRBV5-4,TRBJ1-2,ASSLDRGRGYGYT
12,TRBD2,TRBV6-6,TRBJ2-1,ASAGGRAGGEQF
13,TRBD1,TRBV5-1,TRBJ1-4,ASSLQGEANEKLF
12,NA,TRBV6-5,TRBJ1-2,ASSQTEALGGYT
14,TRBD2,TRBV5-5,TRBJ2-3,ASSPGLAGHTDTQY
12,NA,TRBV5-1,TRBJ2-1,ASSLGTRGNEQF
14,TRBD1,TRBV18,TRBJ2-2,ASSPPRQGTTGELF
10,NA,TRBV19,TRBJ1-1,ASSYRGGFAF
12,NA,TRBV28,TRBJ1-1,ASSLTRLGTEAF
12,NA,TRBV3-1/TRBV3-2,TRBJ1-1,ASSQDARLTEAF
10,NA,TRBV3-1/TRBV3-2,TRBJ1-2,ASSRTDYGYT
13,TRBD1,TRBV19,TRBJ2-1,ASSRGDRLNNEQF
13,NA,TRBV6-5,TRBJ1-4,ASSPQGTGNEKLF
11,NA,TRBV5-6,TRBJ2-3,ASSLAGADTQY